A single sample is the source of the 20 T cell receptor beta chains below, sequenced in a study of shared clonotypes between healthy human individuals. Sequenced by immunoSEQ multiplex PCR; TCRdb stores in-frame clones only, minus some. There are about half a million clones in the sample; around 79% occur only once, and around 12% lies in the top ten. The sequencing sample was made of PBMCs. The receptors come from a middle-aged woman in good health. Some clones in this sample may be carry-over from other donors' samples.

Ten or more counts support this clone. The rearrangement joins TRBV7-9 to TRBJ1-1, with 7 bases lining up with TRBD1. The trim removed 1 base at V and 4 bases at J, leaving 6 bases unmatched. From germline, CDR1 is SEHNR and CDR2 FQNEAQ (reference sequence). CDR3 length: 15 residues. In nucleotides, the CDR3 is TGTGCCAGCAGCTTAGGAGGTCAGGGGGGCACTGAAGCTTTCTTT. The encoded protein is CASSLGGQGGTEAFF.

V usage is TRBV9 and J usage is TRBJ1-2, with D possibly matching TRBD1 (5 bases). Germline values: CDR1 SGDLS, CDR2 YYNGEE. V was cut by 0 bases and J by 8 bases, with 17 bases left in between. The CDR3 sequence is 15 residues long. The DNA for the CDR3 is TGTGCCAGCAGCGTAGATCCGTCAGGGATAGGGGGCTACACCTTC. It yields the protein CASSVDPSGIGGYTF.

This clone has only a few counts. This chain links TRBV7-9 with TRBJ1-1; 9 nucleotides agree with TRBD1. Germline assignment: CDR1 SEHNR and CDR2 FQNEAQ (reference sequence). The CDR3 totals 14 residues. Trimming at V came to 5 bases and at J to 6 bases, leaving 7 bases not matched to a gene. The DNA for the CDR3 is TGTGCCAGCAGCACCACAGGGGGCAGCGCTGAAGCTTTCTTT. Protein: CASSTTGGSAEAFF.

The chain recombines TRBV18 with TRBJ1-4; TRBD1 might be the D (6 bases). The V end lost 2 bases, the J end lost 8 bases, and 18 bases lay between the germline ends. The CDR3 is made up of 16 amino acids. Germline CDR1 KGHSH, CDR2 LQKENI. The CDR3, as DNA: TGTGCCAGCTCACCAGGTCGAAGCAGGGGTGGAGAAAAACTGTTTTTT. As protein: CASSPGRSRGGEKLFF.

V is TRBV5-1 and J is TRBJ1-5, with 8 bases matching TRBD1. The CDR3 is 14 residues long. In germline, CDR1 is SGHRS, CDR2 YFSETQ. V lost 4 bases to trimming and J lost 8 bases; unmatched junction nucleotides: 8. The CDR3 coding sequence is TGCGCCAGCAGCCCCGGACAGGGTGAAGAGCCCCAGCATTTT. This gives the protein CASSPGQGEEPQHF.

CDR3 loop: CATSRAGEPFF. The CDR3 DNA is TGTGCCACCAGCAGAGCAGGGGAGCCTTTCTTT. The chain recombines TRBV15 with TRBJ1-1; weak D call: TRBD1 (6 bases). CDR3 length: 11 residues. V was shortened by 1 base and J by 12 bases, with 9 bases between the two germline ends. The germline gives CDR1 LNHNV, CDR2 YYDKDF (reference sequence).

This chain connects TRBV28 to TRBJ1-5, with D perhaps TRBD1 (6 bases). The germline V gene has CDR1 MDHEN and CDR2 SYDVKM. The germline V and J ends were trimmed by 6 bases and 0 bases, with 9 bases remaining between them. This CDR3 has 14 amino acids. Here the CDR3 reads CASRTGYSNQPQHF. The CDR3 nucleotides are TGTGCCAGCAGGACAGGATATAGCAATCAGCCCCAGCATTTT.

This chain joins TRBV11-1 and TRBJ1-3; D perhaps matches TRBD1 (6 bases). The CDR3 is 15 residues long. V was shortened by 6 bases and J by 1 base, with 13 bases between the two germline ends. Germline V gene data show CDR1 as SGHAT and CDR2 as FQDESV (reference sequence). The CDR3 loop is CASSSGTLSGNTIYF. The CDR3, as DNA: TGTGCCAGCAGTTCTGGGACACTTTCTGGAAACACCATATATTTT.

V usage is TRBV4-3 and J usage is TRBJ2-1; D may be TRBD2 (6 bases). V dropped 2 bases and J dropped 3 bases, with 11 bases sitting between them. The CDR3 runs to 15 residues. Germline CDR1 and CDR2: LGHNA and YSLEER. The CDR3 DNA reads as TGCGCCAGCAGCCAACTAGCGTCCTTCTACAATGAGCAGTTCTTC. Translated: CASSQLASFYNEQFF.

This clone occurred once. The chain has TRBV5-1 and TRBJ2-7; tentatively, D is TRBD1 (6 bases). The CDR3 extends over 17 amino acids. V lost 4 bases, J lost 2 bases, and 22 bases lay in between. Germline V gives CDR1 SGHRS, CDR2 YFSETQ. This CDR3 reads CASSAHQPGQLAYEQYF. CDR3 nucleotide sequence: TGCGCCAGCAGCGCGCACCAACCGGGACAACTAGCCTACGAGCAGTACTTC.

CDR3 sequence: CASSLWGGSYNEQFF. CDR3 nucleotide sequence: TGTGCCAGCAGTTTATGGGGCGGATCCTACAATGAGCAGTTCTTC. The chain carries TRBV27 and TRBJ2-1; possible D gene TRBD1, 5 bases. V lost 1 base and J 1 base, leaving 8 bases between the germline ends. This CDR3 region has 15 residues. CDR1 MNHEY and CDR2 SMNVEV come from the germline V gene (reference sequence).

Here the CDR3 reads CASSRSQETQYF. CDR3 DNA sequence: TGTGCCAGTAGTAGAAGTCAAGAGACCCAGTACTTC. J is TRBJ2-5 and V is TRBV19; D is unclear. V lost 4 bases and J lost 2, with 5 bases in between. From germline, CDR1 is LNHDA and CDR2 SQIVND (reference sequence). CDR3 length: 12 residues.

The genes are TRBV11-3 and TRBJ2-1; no definite D call. Trimming stripped 5 bases from V and 4 bases from J, with 9 bases between. The germline V gene encodes CDR1 SGHNT and CDR2 YENEEA. The CDR3 extends over 13 amino acids. The CDR3 bases are TGTGCCAGCAGCAGGAATCTGTACAATGAGCAGTTCTTC. Translating it yields CASSRNLYNEQFF.

The J gene is TRBJ2-7, the V gene TRBV28; 9 bases are shared with TRBD2. CDR3 length: 14 residues. V lost 2 bases to trimming and J lost 5 bases; unmatched junction nucleotides: 4. The germline V gene has CDR1 MDHEN and CDR2 SYDVKM. CDR3 amino acids: CASSLAGGPDEQYF. The DNA for the CDR3 is TGTGCCAGCAGTTTAGCGGGAGGGCCAGACGAGCAGTACTTC.

This chain joins TRBV28 and TRBJ2-3; TRBD2 is a possible D gene (6 bases). CDR1 and CDR2 (germline): MDHEN, SYDVKM. Trimming pared 5 bases from V and 4 bases from J, leaving 19 bases between. The CDR3 spans 16 residues. The CDR3 is CASSPAKGGGADTQYF. The CDR3 bases are TGTGCCAGCAGTCCTGCAAAGGGAGGTGGAGCAGATACGCAGTATTTT.

The chain combines TRBV29-1 with TRBJ2-5; TRBD2 might be the D (5 bases). V dropped 1 base and J dropped 7 bases, with 13 bases sitting between them. Germline CDR1 and CDR2: SQVTM and ANQGSEA. The CDR3 length is 13 residues. The CDR3, as DNA: TGCAGCGTTGAAGTGGGGAGTGCTGGGACCCAGTACTTC. It yields the protein CSVEVGSAGTQYF.

The chain joins TRBV15 to TRBJ2-7, with D unclear. V was shortened by 3 bases and J by 0 bases, with 6 bases between the two germline ends. CDR1 is LNHNV and CDR2 is YYDKDF in the germline V gene (reference sequence). This CDR3 is built from 13 residues. This CDR3 reads CATSRGSSYEQYF. CDR3 DNA: TGTGCCACCAGCAGGGGCAGCTCCTACGAGCAGTACTTC.

The gene calls are TRBV2 and TRBJ2-7; 7 nucleotides line up with TRBD1. Germline V lookup: CDR1 SNHLY, CDR2 FYNNEI. The J segment lost 7 bases and the V segment lost 6 bases, leaving 9 bases of the junction unmatched. This CDR3 contains 13 residues. CDR3 residues: CASSPGQAREQYF. CDR3 DNA sequence: TGTGCCAGCAGCCCTGGACAGGCGAGAGAGCAGTACTTC.

As to this clone: Other DNA sequences in the sample encode the same CDR3. The rearrangement uses TRBV18 and TRBJ2-5; tentative D call: TRBD1 (6 bases). Germline assignment: CDR1 KGHSH and CDR2 LQKENI. The CDR3 totals 14 residues. Trimming took off 3 bases at V and 2 bases at J, with 10 bases between the two ends. In DNA, the CDR3 is TGTGCCAGCTCACCCCCGACAGGACAAGAGACCCAGTACTTC. It yields the protein CASSPPTGQETQYF. Filled out from reference TRBV18 and TRBJ2-5, the complete variable domain reads NAGVMQNPRHLVRRRGQEARLRCSPMKGHSHVYWYRQLPEEGLKFMVYLQKENIIDESGMPKERFSAEFPKEGPSILRIQQVVRGDSAAYFCASSPPTGQETQYFGPGTRLLVL.

J is TRBJ2-7 and V is TRBV27, with TRBD1 matching 7 bases. The CDR3 sequence is 14 residues long. Trimming at V came to 6 bases and at J to 5 bases, leaving 10 bases not matched to a gene. CDR1 is MNHEY, CDR2 SMNVEV, per germline (reference sequence). In DNA, the CDR3 is TGTGCCAGCAGGCTTACAGGGGCAGGGAACGAGCAGTACTTC. This sequence encodes CASRLTGAGNEQYF.